This T cell receptor beta chain was identified during a study of follicular helper T cells after annual influenza vaccination. Study conclusions and caveats: Each annual vaccination recalled recurring oligoclonal ICOS+CD38+ cTfh clonotypes.

The assay was immunoSEQ multiplex PCR, and TCRdb's table has in-frame clones only and misses some. The table has approximately 30,000 clones, 80% to 90% seen once; the top ten hold roughly 1.3%. The germline V gene has CDR1 ENHRY and CDR2 SYGVKD. This CDR3 region has 13 residues. Trimming left V 0 bases short and J 8 bases short, with 9 bases between. A note on this clone: Its target is not known.

Time point here: 2014-2015 season, pre-vaccination. This sequence joins TRBV10-3 and TRBJ2-3, with a weak D call TRBD2 (5 bases). The material was CXCR5+ CD38- circulating T follicular helper cells from blood, obtained on the day of influenza vaccination. This sample's subset: circulating Tfh, non-naive CD4+CXCR5+PD-1+ (ICOS+CD38+ or ICOS-CD38-). This clonotype originated in an adult who received the influenza vaccine. The CDR3 region is CAISESGGSTQYF. The CDR3 DNA sequence: TGTGCCATCAGTGAGTCGGGTGGGAGTACGCAGTATTTT.